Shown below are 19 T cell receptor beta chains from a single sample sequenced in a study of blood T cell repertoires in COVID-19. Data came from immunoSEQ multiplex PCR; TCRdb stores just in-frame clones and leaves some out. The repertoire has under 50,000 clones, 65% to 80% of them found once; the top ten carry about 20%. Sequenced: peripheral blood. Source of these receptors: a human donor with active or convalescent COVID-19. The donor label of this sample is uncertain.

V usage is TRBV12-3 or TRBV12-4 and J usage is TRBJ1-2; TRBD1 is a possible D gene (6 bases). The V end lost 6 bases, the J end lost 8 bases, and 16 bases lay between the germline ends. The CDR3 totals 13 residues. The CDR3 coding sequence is TGTGCCAGCAGCCCAAGGCCGGGGGGCGGCTACACCTTC. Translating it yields CASSPRPGGGYTF.

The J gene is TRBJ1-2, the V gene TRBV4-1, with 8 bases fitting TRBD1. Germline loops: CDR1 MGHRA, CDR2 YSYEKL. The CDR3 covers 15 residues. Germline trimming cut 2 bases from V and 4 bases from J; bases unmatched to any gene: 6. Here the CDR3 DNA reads TGCGCCAGCAGCCAAATTGACAGGGGTGGCTATGGCTACACCTTC. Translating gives CASSQIDRGGYGYTF.

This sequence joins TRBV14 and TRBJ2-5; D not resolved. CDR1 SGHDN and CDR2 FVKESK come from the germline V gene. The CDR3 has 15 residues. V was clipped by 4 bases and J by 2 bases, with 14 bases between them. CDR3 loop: CASSLGTTFQETQYF. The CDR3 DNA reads TGTGCCAGCAGCCTTGGTACGACATTTCAAGAGACCCAGTACTTC.

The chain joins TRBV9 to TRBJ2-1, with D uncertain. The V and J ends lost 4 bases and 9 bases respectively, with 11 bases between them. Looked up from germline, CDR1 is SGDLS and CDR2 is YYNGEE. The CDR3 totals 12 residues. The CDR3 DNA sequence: TGTGCCAGCAGCCTTTACCCGGGTGAGCAGTTCTTC. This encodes CASSLYPGEQFF.

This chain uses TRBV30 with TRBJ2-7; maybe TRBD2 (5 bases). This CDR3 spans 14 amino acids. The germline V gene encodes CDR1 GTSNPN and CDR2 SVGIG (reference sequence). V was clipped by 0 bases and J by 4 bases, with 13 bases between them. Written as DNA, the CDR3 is TGTGCCTGGAGTGTGGTGCCCCGGGGATACGAGCAGTACTTC. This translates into CAWSVVPRGYEQYF.

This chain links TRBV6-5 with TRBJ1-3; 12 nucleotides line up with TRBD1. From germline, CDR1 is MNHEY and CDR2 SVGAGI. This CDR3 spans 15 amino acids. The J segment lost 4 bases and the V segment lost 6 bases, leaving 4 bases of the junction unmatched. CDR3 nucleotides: TGTGCCAGCAGGGGGACAGGGGGCGACGGAAACACCATATATTTT. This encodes CASRGTGGDGNTIYF.

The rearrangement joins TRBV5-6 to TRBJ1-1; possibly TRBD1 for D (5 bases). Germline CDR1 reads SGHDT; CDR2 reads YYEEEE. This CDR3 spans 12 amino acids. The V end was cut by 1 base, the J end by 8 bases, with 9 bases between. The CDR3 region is CASSLLRQEAFF. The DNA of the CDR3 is TGTGCCAGCAGCTTGCTACGACAGGAAGCTTTCTTT.

Here the CDR3 reads CASMPEIAGGPEQFF. The CDR3 region has the DNA TGTGCCAGCATGCCCGAGATAGCGGGAGGGCCCGAGCAGTTCTTC. V is TRBV2 and J is TRBJ2-1, with TRBD2 matching over 11 bases. This CDR3 contains 15 residues. The V and J ends lost 7 bases and 10 bases, in that order; junction bases with no gene match: 12. Germline CDR1 and CDR2: SNHLY and FYNNEI.

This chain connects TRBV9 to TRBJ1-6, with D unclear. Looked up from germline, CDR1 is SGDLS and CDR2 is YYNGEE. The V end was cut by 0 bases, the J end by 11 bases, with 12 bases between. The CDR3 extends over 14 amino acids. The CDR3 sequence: CASSVGEGRTPLHF. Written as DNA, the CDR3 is TGTGCCAGCAGCGTAGGGGAGGGCCGGACACCCCTCCACTTT.

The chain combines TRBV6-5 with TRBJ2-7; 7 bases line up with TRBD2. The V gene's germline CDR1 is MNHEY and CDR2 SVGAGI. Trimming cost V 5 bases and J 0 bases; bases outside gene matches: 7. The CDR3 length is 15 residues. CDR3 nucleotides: TGTGCCAGCAGTATACAGCGGGGCTTCTCCTACGAGCAGTACTTC. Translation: CASSIQRGFSYEQYF.

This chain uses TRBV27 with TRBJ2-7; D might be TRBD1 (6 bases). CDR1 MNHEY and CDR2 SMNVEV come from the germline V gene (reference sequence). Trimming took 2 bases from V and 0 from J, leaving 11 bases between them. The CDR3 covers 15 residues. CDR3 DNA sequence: TGTGCCAGCAGTTTACGGACAGAAACCTCCTACGAGCAGTACTTC. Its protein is CASSLRTETSYEQYF.

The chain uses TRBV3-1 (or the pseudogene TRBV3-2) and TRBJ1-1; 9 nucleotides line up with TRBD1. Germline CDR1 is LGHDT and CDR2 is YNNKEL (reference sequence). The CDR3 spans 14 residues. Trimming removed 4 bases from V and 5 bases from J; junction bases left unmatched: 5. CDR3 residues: CASSRGTGRTEAFF. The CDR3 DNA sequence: TGTGCCAGCAGCCGTGGGACAGGGAGGACTGAAGCTTTCTTT.

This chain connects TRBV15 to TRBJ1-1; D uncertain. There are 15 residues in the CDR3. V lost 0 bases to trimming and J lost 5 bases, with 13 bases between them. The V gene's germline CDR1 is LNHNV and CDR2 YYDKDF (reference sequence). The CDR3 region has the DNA TGTGCCACCAGCAGAGAAGTGACCGGGTTTACTGAAGCTTTCTTT. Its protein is CATSREVTGFTEAFF.

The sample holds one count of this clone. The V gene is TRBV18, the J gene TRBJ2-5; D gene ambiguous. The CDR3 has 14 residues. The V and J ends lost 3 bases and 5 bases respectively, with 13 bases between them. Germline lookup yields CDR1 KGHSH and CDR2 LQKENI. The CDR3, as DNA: TGTGCCAGCTCACCCAGACGGGTTGGGGAGACCCAGTACTTC. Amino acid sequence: CASSPRRVGETQYF. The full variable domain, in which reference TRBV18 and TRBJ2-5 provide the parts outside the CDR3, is NAGVMQNPRHLVRRRGQEARLRCSPMKGHSHVYWYRQLPEEGLKFMVYLQKENIIDESGMPKERFSAEFPKEGPSILRIQQVVRGDSAAYFCASSPRRVGETQYFGPGTRLLVL.

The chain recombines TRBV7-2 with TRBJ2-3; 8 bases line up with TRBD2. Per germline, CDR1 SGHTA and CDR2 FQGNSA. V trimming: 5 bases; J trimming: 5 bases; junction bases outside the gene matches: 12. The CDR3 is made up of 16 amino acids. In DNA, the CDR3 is TGTGCCAGCAGCGTTACTAGCGGCCTGGGTGGAGATACGCAGTATTTT. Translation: CASSVTSGLGGDTQYF. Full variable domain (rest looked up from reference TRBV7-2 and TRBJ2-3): GAGVSQSPSNKVTEKGKDVELRCDPISGHTALYWYRQSLGQGLEFLIYFQGNSAPDKSGLPSDRFSAERTGGSVSTLTIQRTQQEDSAVYLCASSVTSGLGGDTQYFGPGTRLTVL.

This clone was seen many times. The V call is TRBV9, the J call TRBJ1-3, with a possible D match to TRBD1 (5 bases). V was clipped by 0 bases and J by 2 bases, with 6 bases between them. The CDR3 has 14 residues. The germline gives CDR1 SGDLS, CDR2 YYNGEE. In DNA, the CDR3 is TGTGCCAGCAGCGTAGAGGGGCCTGGAAACACCATATATTTT. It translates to CASSVEGPGNTIYF.

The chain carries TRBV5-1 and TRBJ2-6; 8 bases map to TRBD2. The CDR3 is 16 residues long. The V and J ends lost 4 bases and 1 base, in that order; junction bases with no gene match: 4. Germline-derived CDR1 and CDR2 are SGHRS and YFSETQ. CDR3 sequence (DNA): TGCGCCAGCAGCGAGCGGGAGATTTCTGGGGCCAACGTCCTGACTTTC. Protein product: CASSEREISGANVLTF.

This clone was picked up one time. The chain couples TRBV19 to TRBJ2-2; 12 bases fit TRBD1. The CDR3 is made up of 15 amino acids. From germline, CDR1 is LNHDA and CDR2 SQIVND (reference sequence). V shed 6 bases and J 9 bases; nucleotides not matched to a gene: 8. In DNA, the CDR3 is TGTGCCAGTAGGCCGGGACAGGGGGCTCCCAGGGAGCTGTTTTTT. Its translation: CASRPGQGAPRELFF.

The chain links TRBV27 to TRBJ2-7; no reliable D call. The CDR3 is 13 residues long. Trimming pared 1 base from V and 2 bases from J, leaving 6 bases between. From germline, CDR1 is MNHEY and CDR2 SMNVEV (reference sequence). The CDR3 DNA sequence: TGTGCCAGCAGTTTATATCCCACCTACGAGCAGTACTTC. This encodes CASSLYPTYEQYF.